The 7 T cell receptor beta chains below all came from one sample that was sequenced in a study of T cells after yellow fever vaccination. TCRdb fed the 5' RACE reads into MiXCR, producing one record per CDR3 protein. The data hold some 600,000 distinct CDR3 sequences, with around 16% observed a single time. The source material was PBMCs, sampled 5 days after the first yellow fever vaccination. All receptors derive from a man between 18 and 29 years old who received the YFV17D yellow fever vaccine.

This clonotype was counted between two and nine times. This rearrangement joins TRBV6-5 to TRBJ2-7; 11 bases are shared with TRBD2. V shed 2 bases, J shed 7 bases, and the junction held 4 bases outside the gene matches. This CDR3 region has 14 residues. The germline V gene has CDR1 MNHEY and CDR2 SVGAGI. The CDR3 is CASSYRGTSGEQYF. In nucleotides, the CDR3 is TGTGCCAGCAGTTACCGAGGGACTAGCGGAGAGCAGTACTTC.

This clonotype has just a few counts. This chain links TRBV27 with TRBJ2-5; tentative D call: TRBD2 (6 bases). V was clipped by 6 bases and J by 5 bases, with 16 bases between them. The CDR3 is 14 amino acids. The germline V gene has CDR1 MNHEY and CDR2 SMNVEV (reference sequence). The CDR3 DNA reads TGTGCCAGCAGCAAGGCGGGGCCCCGGGAGACCCAGTACTTC. Translation: CASSKAGPRETQYF.

This clonotype appeared a few times. The chain recombines TRBV27 with TRBJ1-2; D is undetermined. The CDR3 length is 13 residues. V dropped 5 bases and J dropped 7 bases, with 14 bases sitting between them. In germline, CDR1 is MNHEY, CDR2 SMNVEV (reference sequence). The CDR3 DNA is TGTGCCAGCAGTCTGGACGGCTTTGGTGGCTACACCTTC. Encoded protein: CASSLDGFGGYTF.

The chain combines TRBV5-8 with TRBJ2-2, with D possibly matching TRBD2 (5 bases). The CDR3 length is 14 residues. Trimming stripped 9 bases from V and 7 bases from J, with 19 bases between. Germline lookup yields CDR1 SGHTS and CDR2 YDEGEE. Written as DNA, the CDR3 is TGTGCCATCGGCTCCGGGGTACCCAGCGGGGAGCTGTTTTTT. Translating it yields CAIGSGVPSGELFF.

This clonotype was observed a few times. This chain links TRBV6-1 with TRBJ1-2, with D uncertain. V was trimmed by 6 bases and J by 1 base, leaving 9 bases between them. In germline, CDR1 is MNHNS, CDR2 SASEGT. The CDR3 has 13 amino acids. CDR3: CASRGNFNYGYTF. CDR3 nucleotides: TGTGCCAGCAGGGGCAATTTTAACTATGGCTACACCTTC.

Only a few counts were recorded for this clonotype. The J gene is TRBJ2-2, the V gene TRBV4-3; no clear D. The germline CDR1 and CDR2 sequences are LGHNA and YSLEER. The CDR3 has 16 amino acids. V lost 3 bases and J 1 base, leaving 12 bases between the germline ends. CDR3 in amino acids: CASSQNGPGNTGELFF. The CDR3 coding sequence is TGCGCCAGCAGCCAGAACGGCCCAGGGAACACCGGGGAGCTGTTTTTT.

This clonotype was seen a handful of times. This chain joins TRBV20-1 and TRBJ2-4; D call uncertain. The CDR3 loop spans 14 amino acids. Trimming took 0 bases from V and 1 from J, leaving 7 bases between them. CDR1 is DFQATT and CDR2 is SNEGSKA in the germline V gene (reference sequence). The CDR3 region has the DNA TGCAGTGCTAGAGAGGGGTCTGCCAAAAACATTCAGTACTTC. The encoded protein is CSAREGSAKNIQYF.